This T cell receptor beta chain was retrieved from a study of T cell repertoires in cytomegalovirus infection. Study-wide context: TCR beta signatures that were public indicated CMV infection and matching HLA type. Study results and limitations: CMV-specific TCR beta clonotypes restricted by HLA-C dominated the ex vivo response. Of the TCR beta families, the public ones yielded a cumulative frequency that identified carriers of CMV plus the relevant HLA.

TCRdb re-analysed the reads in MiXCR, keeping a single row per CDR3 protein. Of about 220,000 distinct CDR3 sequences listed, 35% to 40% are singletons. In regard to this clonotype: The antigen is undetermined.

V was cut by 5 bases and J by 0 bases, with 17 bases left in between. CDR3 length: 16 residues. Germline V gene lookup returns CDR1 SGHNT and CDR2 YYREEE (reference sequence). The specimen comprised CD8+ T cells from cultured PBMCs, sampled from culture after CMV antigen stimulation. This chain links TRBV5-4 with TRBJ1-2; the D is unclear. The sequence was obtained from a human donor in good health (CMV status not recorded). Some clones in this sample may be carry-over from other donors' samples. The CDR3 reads CASRSTTESPNYGYTF. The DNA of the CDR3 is TGTGCCAGCAGGTCTACTACAGAGTCTCCTAACTATGGCTACACCTTC.